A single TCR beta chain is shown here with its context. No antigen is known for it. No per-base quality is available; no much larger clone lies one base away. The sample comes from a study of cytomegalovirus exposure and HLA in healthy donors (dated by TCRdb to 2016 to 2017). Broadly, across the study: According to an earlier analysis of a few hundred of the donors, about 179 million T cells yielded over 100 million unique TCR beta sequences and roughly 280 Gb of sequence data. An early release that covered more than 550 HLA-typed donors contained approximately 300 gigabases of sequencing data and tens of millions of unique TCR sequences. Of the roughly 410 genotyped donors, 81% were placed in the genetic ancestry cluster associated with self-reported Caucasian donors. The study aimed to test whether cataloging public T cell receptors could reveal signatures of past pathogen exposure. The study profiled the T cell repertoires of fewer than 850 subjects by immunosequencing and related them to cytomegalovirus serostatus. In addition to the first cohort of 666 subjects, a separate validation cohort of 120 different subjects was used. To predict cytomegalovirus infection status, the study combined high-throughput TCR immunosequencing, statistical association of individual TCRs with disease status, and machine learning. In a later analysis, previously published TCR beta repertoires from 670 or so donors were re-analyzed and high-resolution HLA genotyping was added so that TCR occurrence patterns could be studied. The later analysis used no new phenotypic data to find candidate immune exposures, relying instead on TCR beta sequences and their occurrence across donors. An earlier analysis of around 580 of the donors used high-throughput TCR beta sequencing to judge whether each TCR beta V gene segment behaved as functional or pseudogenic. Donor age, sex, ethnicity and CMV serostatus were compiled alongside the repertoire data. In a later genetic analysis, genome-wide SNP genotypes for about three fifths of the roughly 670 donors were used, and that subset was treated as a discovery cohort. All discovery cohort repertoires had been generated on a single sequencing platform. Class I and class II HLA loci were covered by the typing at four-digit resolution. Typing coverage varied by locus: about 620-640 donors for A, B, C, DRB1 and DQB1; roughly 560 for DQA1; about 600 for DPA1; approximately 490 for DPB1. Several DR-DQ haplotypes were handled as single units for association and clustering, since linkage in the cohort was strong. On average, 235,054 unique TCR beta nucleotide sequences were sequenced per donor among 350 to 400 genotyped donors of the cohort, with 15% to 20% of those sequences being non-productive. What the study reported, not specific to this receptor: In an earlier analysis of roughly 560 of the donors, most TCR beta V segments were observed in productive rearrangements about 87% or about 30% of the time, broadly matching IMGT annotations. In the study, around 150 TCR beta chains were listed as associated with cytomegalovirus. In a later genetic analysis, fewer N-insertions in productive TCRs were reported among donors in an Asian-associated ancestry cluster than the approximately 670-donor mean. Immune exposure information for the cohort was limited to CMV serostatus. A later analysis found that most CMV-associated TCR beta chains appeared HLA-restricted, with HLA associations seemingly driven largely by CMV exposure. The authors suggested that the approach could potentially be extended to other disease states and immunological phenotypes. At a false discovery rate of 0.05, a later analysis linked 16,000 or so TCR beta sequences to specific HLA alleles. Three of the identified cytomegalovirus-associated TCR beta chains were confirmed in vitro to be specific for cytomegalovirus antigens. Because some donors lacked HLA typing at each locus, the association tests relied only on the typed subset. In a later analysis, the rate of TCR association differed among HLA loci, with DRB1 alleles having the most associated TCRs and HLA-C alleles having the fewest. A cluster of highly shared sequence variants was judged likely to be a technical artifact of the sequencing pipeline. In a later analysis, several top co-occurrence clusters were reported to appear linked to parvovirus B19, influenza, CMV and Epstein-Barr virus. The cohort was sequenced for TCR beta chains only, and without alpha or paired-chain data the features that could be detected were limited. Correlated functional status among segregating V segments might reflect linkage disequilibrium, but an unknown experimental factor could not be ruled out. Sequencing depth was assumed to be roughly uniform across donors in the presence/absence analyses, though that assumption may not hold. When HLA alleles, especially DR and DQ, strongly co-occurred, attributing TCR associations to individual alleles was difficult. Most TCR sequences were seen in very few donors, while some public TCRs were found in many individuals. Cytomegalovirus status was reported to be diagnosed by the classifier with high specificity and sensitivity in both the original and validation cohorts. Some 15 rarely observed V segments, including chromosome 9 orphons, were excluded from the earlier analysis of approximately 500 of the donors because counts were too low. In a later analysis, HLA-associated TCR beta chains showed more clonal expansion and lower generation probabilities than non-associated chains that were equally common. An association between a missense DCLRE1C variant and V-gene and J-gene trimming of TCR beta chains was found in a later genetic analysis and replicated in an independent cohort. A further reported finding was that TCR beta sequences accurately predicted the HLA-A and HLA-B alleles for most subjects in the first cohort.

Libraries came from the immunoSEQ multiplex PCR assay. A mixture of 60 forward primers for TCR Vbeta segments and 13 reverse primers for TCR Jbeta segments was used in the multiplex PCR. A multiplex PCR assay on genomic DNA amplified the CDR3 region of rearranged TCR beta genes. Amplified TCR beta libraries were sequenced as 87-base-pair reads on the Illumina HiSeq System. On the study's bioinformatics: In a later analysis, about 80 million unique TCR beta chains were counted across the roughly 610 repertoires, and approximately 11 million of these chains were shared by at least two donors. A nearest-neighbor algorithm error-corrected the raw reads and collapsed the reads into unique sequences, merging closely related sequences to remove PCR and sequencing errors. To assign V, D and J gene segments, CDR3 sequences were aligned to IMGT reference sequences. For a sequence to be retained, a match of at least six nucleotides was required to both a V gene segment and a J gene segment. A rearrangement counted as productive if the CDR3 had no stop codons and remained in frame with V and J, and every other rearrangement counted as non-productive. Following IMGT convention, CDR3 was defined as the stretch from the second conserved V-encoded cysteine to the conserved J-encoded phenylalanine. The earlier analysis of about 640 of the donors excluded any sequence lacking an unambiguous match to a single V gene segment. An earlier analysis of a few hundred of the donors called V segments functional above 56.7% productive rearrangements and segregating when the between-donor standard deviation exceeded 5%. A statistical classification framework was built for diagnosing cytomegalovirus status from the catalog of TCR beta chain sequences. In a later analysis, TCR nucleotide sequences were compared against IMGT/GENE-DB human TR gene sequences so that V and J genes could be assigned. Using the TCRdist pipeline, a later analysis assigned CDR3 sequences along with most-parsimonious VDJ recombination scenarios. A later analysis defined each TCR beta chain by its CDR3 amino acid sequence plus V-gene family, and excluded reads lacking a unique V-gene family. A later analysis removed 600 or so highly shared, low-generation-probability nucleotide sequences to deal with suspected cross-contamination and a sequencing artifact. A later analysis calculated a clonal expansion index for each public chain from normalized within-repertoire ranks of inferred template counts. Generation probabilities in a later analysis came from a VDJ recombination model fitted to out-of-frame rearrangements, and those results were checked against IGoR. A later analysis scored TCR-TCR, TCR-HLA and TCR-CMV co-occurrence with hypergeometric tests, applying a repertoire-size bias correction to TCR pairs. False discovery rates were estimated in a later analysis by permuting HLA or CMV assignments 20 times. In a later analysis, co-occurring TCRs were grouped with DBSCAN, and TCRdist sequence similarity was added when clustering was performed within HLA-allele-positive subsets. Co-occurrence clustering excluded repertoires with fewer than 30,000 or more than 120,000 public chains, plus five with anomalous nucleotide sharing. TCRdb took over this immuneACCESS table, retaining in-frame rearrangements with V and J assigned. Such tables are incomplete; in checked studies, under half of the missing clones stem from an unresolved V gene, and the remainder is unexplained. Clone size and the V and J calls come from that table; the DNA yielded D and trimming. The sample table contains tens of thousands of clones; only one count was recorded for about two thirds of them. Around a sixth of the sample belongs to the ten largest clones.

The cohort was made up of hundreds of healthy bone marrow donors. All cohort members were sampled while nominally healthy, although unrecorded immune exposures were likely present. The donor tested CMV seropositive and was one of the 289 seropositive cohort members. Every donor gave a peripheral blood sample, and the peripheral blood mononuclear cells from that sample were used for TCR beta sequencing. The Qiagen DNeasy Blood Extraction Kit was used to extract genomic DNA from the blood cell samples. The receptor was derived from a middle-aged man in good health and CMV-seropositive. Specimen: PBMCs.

The DNA sequence is TGTGCCAGCAGTAACCCGGGACAGGGGCCCTATGGCTACACCTTC. It is translated as CASSNPGQGPYGYTF. The chain employs TRBV6-1 and TRBJ1-2; 10 junctional bases match TRBD1. The CDR3 holds 15 amino acids from the cysteine to the phenylalanine. Only the CDR3 DNA is retained, 45 bases long and in frame from the first base. Reading the germline V gene gives CDR1 MNHNS and CDR2 SASEGT. Trimmed from V: 5 bases; trimmed from J: 4 bases; junction bases lacking a gene match: 7.